Sequencing of this T cell receptor beta chain was carried out in a study of molecular identifiers for immune sequencing clone quantification. TCRdb reanalysed the PCR reads using MiXCR and keeps one entry per CDR3 protein. Here the sample spans roughly 100,000 distinct CDR3 sequences, 30% to 45% being singletons. The CDR3 sequence is 13 residues long. Trimming shortened V by 3 bases and J by 5 bases, and 8 bases separated the two germline ends. This clonotype occurred a few times. Material for sequencing was naive CD8+ T cells from blood, with Jurkat cell RNA spiked in. Regarding subset: FACS-sorted CD8+CD4-CCR7+CD45RA+ naive T cells. This chain connects TRBV12-3 or TRBV12-4 to TRBJ2-1; D ambiguous. The clonotype was recovered from a human donor in good health. Some libraries in this study had Jurkat cell RNA spiked in. The CDR3 here is CASSFTVHNEQFF. DNA for the CDR3: TGTGCCAGCAGTTTTACTGTACACAATGAGCAGTTCTTC.